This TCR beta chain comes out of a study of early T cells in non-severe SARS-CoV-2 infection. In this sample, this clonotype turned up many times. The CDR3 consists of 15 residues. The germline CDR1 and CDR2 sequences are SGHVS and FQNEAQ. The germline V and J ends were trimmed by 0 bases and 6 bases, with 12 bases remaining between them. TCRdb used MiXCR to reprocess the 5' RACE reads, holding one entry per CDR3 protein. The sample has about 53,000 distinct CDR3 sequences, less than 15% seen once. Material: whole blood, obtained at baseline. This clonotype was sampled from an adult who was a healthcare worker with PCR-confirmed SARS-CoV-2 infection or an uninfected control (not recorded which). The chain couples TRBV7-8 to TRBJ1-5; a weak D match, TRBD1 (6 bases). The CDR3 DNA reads TGTGCCAGCAGCTTAGCGGGGGGCTTGAGTCAGCCCCAGCATTTT. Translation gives CASSLAGGLSQPQHF.